This TCR beta chain was captured by sequencing in a study of Ad26.COV2.S vaccination and SARS-CoV-2 variants. Study as a whole: By the intramuscular route, Ad26.COV2.S was given once, or twice 56 days apart. Study-level points and caveats: TCR breadth and depth estimates may have understated total T cell responses. It was found that vaccine and placebo recipients had similar non-spike TCR breadth. Following vaccination, spike-specific CD8+ and CD4+ T cell responses reportedly exhibited substantial breadth.

With regard to this clone: Its antigen is not known.

CDR3 length: 15 amino acids. Germline V CDR1 and CDR2: MGHDK, SYGVNS. With 4 bases removed from V and 0 bases from J, the gap between germline ends came to 10 bases. The treatment was: roughly 20 received Ad26.COV2.S at low or high dose, single or two shots; roughly five received placebo; per-sample allocation not given. Vaccine and placebo recipients were sampled on day 63 after the first injection. Clones were read by immunoSEQ multiplex PCR, and TCRdb kept only the in-frame ones, dropping some. This table has about 390,000 clones, 92% appearing once. The V gene is TRBV25-1, the J gene TRBJ1-3, with a possible D match to TRBD1 (5 bases). This receptor was obtained from a person aged 18-60 years who received the Ad26.COV2.S COVID-19 vaccine or a placebo. This specimen was peripheral blood, taken in a trial of Ad26.COV2.S vaccine versus placebo. CDR3 DNA sequence: TGTGCCAGCAGTGGGGGACCGAACTCTGGAAACACCATATATTTT. Translation: CASSGGPNSGNTIYF. Based on the CDR3 plus reference TRBV25-1 and TRBJ1-3, the full variable domain is EADIYQTPRYLVIGTGKKITLECSQTMGHDKMYWYQQDPGMELHLIHYSYGVNSTEKGDLSSESTVSRIRTEHFPLTLESARPSHTSQYLCASSGGPNSGNTIYFGEGSWLTVV.